Sequencing of this T cell receptor (beta chain) was carried out in a study of blood T cells in healthy people across ages (dated by TCRdb to between 2015 and 2017). A note on the overall study: In model experiments, roughly one uniquely barcoded TCR beta cDNA molecule per two T cells was captured by template switching. The study measured age-related changes in TCR beta repertoire diversity using deep sequencing normalized with unique cDNA molecular identifiers. Four age groups were formed from the donors: young (average approximately 15 years), middle-aged (approximately 40), aged (about 68) and long-lived (more than 75). To avoid experimental bias, donors of different ages were spread randomly across the sequencing lanes. Using the same blood draw, the study looked at two additional independent replicas of 1 million unique cDNA reads for two donors, one aged 18 to 29 and the other aged 80 or older. On the study overall, not on this receptor specifically: Because donor CMV infection status was unknown, age-related changes in expanded clonotypes were potentially confounded. As age increased, observed TCR beta diversity per million T cells dropped in a roughly linear way, and a significant reduction was already evident by age approximately 40. Since profiling was done on bulk unsorted PBMCs, naive and antigen-experienced compartments could not be conclusively compared. The long-lived group showed more naive CD4+ T cells, fewer expanded clones and increased TCR diversity than the aged group, suggesting age selection. Estimates of total diversity based on one million sequenced T cells were considered lower bounds and underestimates. Observed TCR beta diversity correlated strongly with the percentage of naive T cells measured by flow cytometry.

From the cysteine up to the phenylalanine, the CDR3 has a length of 14 residues. This entry keeps only the CDR3 DNA: 42 bases, framed from base 1. Trimming at the junction amounts to 4 bases on V and 1 base on J, and the germline ends lie 12 bases apart. CDR1 and CDR2 are drawn from the germline V gene: SGHRS, YFSETQ. Donors were 35 to 40 systemically healthy Caucasian individuals from Russia aged 6 to 90 years. Each donor gave ten milliliters of peripheral blood, drawn into EDTA-treated Vacutainer tubes. Ficoll-Paque density-gradient centrifugation was used to isolate PBMCs, with at least 7 million obtained per sample. Trizol reagent was used to extract total RNA from the PBMCs, yielding at least 5.5 micrograms per sample. For every donor, an aliquot of PBMCs went through flow cytometry to measure the percentages of naive CD45RAhigh/CD27high T cells. Receptor libraries were prepared by 5' RACE. The run used an Illumina HiSeq 2500. A second PCR of roughly 6 to 11 cycles was performed with a sample-barcoded 5' primer and a J-beta primer mix. Each TCR beta cDNA molecule received a unique molecular identifier from a template-switch 5' adaptor carrying 12 random nucleotides. Each sample yielded at least 2.5 million CDR3-containing paired-end reads. First-strand cDNA synthesis was performed from all RNA using the Mint cDNA synthesis kit, with priming by a TRBC-specific oligonucleotide. After uracil-DNA glycosylase treatment, a first 18-cycle PCR used universal primers M1SS and BC2_uni_R on all cDNA. The paper's processing steps were these. For normalization, 1 million high-quality reads, each with a distinct molecular identifier, were randomly selected from each sample. Instead of being binned into consensus sequences, reads that shared molecular identifiers were thrown out. MiTCR, run with a Q25 quality threshold and the strictest error-elimination algorithm, handled CDR3 identification, clonotype clustering and error correction. Lower-bound total TCR beta diversity was estimated with a nonparametric unseen species model using Euler transformation. The public sequencing data were trimmed at Q25 with fastp and processed into clonotypes with MiXCR by TCRdb, which kept only in-frame beta chains. Each CDR3 protein gets just one entry, which takes the most common genes and DNA from the rows behind it. The V and J calls were determined by TCRdb, not by the authors. This sample comprises some 670,000 distinct CDR3 sequences, about 51% of them detected only once. Roughly 14% of the sample lies in the top ten.

With regard to this clonotype: Its cognate antigen has yet to be identified. The sample holds no much larger clone one base away, and base qualities are not on file.

The source of this sequence is a woman over 75 in good health. The chain employs TRBV5-1 and TRBJ2-7, with a tentative D gene TRBD2 over 5 matching bases. Sequencing used blood. The DNA is as follows: TGCGCCAGCAGCGCCCGGGGTACTTCCTACGAGCAGTACTTC. Its amino acids are CASSARGTSYEQYF.